The clone carrying this TCR beta chain came up a few times. Each CDR3 protein gets one entry after TCRdb re-called the RT-PCR reads with MiXCR. The table lists roughly 230,000 distinct CDR3 sequences, over 12% of them singletons. The data derive from a study of patients and donors after allogeneic stem cell transplantation. Sequences were obtained from blood, either unsorted or a sorted T cell fraction (not recorded which). The receptor was isolated from a human donor who was either an allogeneic HSCT recipient or a stem cell or donor lymphocyte infusion donor (not recorded which). It is not recorded whose cells these are; they may come from a transplant donor.

CDR3 amino acids: CAISDWGSGANVLTF. The DNA of the CDR3 is TGTGCCATCAGTGATTGGGGTTCTGGGGCCAACGTCCTGACTTTC. The chain employs TRBV10-3 and TRBJ2-6; D remains unclear. The CDR3 totals 15 residues. Trimming shortened V by 3 bases and J by 1 base, and 7 bases separated the two germline ends. Germline V gene lookup returns CDR1 ENHRY and CDR2 SYGVKD.